These 23 T cell receptor beta chains were sequenced from one sample in a study of T cell responses to AZD1222 COVID-19 vaccine. Using immunoSEQ multiplex PCR, the repertoire was profiled, and TCRdb retains in-frame clones only, with some absent. Of some 170,000 clones detected, 90% appear once; the ten largest clones hold 4% to 4.5%. Sequences were derived from peripheral blood, sampled 28 days after the second dose of the MenACWY control vaccine. The source of these receptors is an adult who received the MenACWY meningococcal vaccine as a control.

This sequence joins TRBV10-3 and TRBJ2-1, with 13 bases matching TRBD2. Germline V lookup: CDR1 ENHRY, CDR2 SYGVKD. Losses at the gene ends were 0 bases for V and 4 bases for J; bases not matched to a gene: 15. CDR3 length: 21 amino acids. CDR3 nucleotides: TGTGCCATCAGTGAGTCTCTCGGAAGGACTAGCGGGAGTCTTGCTTACAATGAGCAGTTCTTC. Translating it yields CAISESLGRTSGSLAYNEQFF.

V gene TRBV7-3 combines with J gene TRBJ2-1, with 9 bases aligning to TRBD2. V was pared by 5 bases and J by 5 bases, with 10 bases of the junction left unmatched. There are 16 residues in the CDR3. From germline, CDR1 is SGHTA and CDR2 FQGTGA. CDR3 protein: CASSPRLAETHNEQFF. DNA for the CDR3: TGTGCCAGCAGCCCGAGACTAGCGGAAACACACAATGAGCAGTTCTTC.

The CDR3 DNA follows: TGTGCCAGCAGCCCACCGGGACAGGGGTACACCATATATTTT. Translated: CASSPPGQGYTIYF. The chain employs TRBV3-1 (or the pseudogene TRBV3-2) and TRBJ1-3; TRBD1 matches 10 bases. V trimming: 4 bases; J trimming: 8 bases; junction bases outside the gene matches: 5. Germline-derived CDR1 and CDR2 are LGHDT and YNNKEL (reference sequence). CDR3 length: 14 amino acids.

The chain is built from TRBV27 and TRBJ1-2; D ambiguous. Germline CDR1 is MNHEY and CDR2 is SMNVEV (reference sequence). V was pared by 3 bases and J by 5 bases, with 13 bases between. The CDR3 is 14 amino acids. CDR3 residues: CASSFLGEGYGYTF. The CDR3 bases are TGTGCCAGCAGTTTCTTGGGTGAAGGGTATGGCTACACCTTC.

The gene calls are TRBV3-1 (or the pseudogene TRBV3-2) and TRBJ2-7; D gene unclear. Germline V gene lookup returns CDR1 LGHDT and CDR2 YNNKEL (reference sequence). The CDR3 has 14 residues. Trimming left V 4 bases short and J 0 bases short, with 10 bases between. CDR3 sequence (DNA): TGTGCCAGCAGCCCTCGCAGGAACTCCTACGAGCAGTACTTC. The encoded protein is CASSPRRNSYEQYF.

This clone was counted only a few times. V is TRBV18 and J is TRBJ1-4; D gene ambiguous. The V end was cut by 4 bases, the J end by 8 bases, with 20 bases between. The CDR3 consists of 16 residues. Germline CDR1 KGHSH, CDR2 LQKENI. The DNA of the CDR3 is TGTGCCAGCTCACAACTTATCGTTGGGGTCGTAGAAAAACTGTTTTTT. It translates to CASSQLIVGVVEKLFF.

The V call is TRBV7-3, the J call TRBJ2-3; no definite D call. CDR1 SGHTA and CDR2 FQGTGA come from the germline V gene. The CDR3 is 13 residues long. V was cut by 1 base and J by 6 bases, with 8 bases left in between. The DNA for the CDR3 is TGTGCCAGCAGCTTAATCCTAGAGGATACGCAGTATTTT. It specifies CASSLILEDTQYF.

In this sample, this clone turned up once. The chain joins TRBV19 to TRBJ1-4; perhaps TRBD1 as D (6 bases). The CDR3 extends over 16 amino acids. The V gene lost 7 bases and the J gene lost 0 bases, with 15 bases spanning the gap. Germline V gives CDR1 LNHDA, CDR2 SQIVND (reference sequence). The chain's CDR3 is CASKGQNSATNEKLFF. DNA of the CDR3: TGTGCCAGTAAAGGACAGAACAGTGCAACTAATGAAAAACTGTTTTTT.

The chain links TRBV9 to TRBJ1-2; 9 bases match TRBD1. The V and J ends lost 2 bases and 7 bases, in that order; junction bases with no gene match: 9. CDR1 SGDLS and CDR2 YYNGEE come from the germline V gene. The CDR3 covers 15 residues. DNA for the CDR3: TGTGCCAGCAGCGTCCGGGACAGGGATGTGACTGGCTACACCTTC. Amino acids: CASSVRDRDVTGYTF.

The chain combines TRBV28 with TRBJ1-6, with D perhaps TRBD1 (5 bases). This CDR3 contains 14 residues. With 4 bases removed from V and 9 bases from J, the gap between germline ends came to 13 bases. Per germline, CDR1 MDHEN and CDR2 SYDVKM. The CDR3 DNA sequence: TGTGCCAGCAGTTGGGGGAATCCCCCTTCACCCCTCCACTTT. Its protein is CASSWGNPPSPLHF.

The chain recombines TRBV18 with TRBJ2-3, with D unresolved. This CDR3 spans 11 amino acids. The germline V and J ends were trimmed by 6 bases and 6 bases, with 7 bases remaining between them. The germline gives CDR1 KGHSH, CDR2 LQKENI. In DNA, the CDR3 is TGTGCCAGCTCCCCTACGGATACGCAGTATTTT. Translating it yields CASSPTDTQYF. Full variable domain (missing parts from reference TRBV18 and TRBJ2-3): NAGVMQNPRHLVRRRGQEARLRCSPMKGHSHVYWYRQLPEEGLKFMVYLQKENIIDESGMPKERFSAEFPKEGPSILRIQQVVRGDSAAYFCASSPTDTQYFGPGTRLTVL.

Regarding this clone: The sample holds other DNA sequences that translate to the same CDR3. The V and J genes are TRBV28 and TRBJ2-7; D gene uncertain. The CDR3 covers 13 residues. Deletions cut 6 bases from V and 2 bases from J, with 11 bases between. Germline CDR1 MDHEN, CDR2 SYDVKM. The CDR3 protein is CASSLTGPYEQYF. In DNA form, the CDR3 reads TGTGCCAGCAGCCTGACTGGGCCCTACGAGCAGTACTTC.

The rearrangement uses TRBV5-6 and TRBJ2-5; D is ambiguous. Germline assignment: CDR1 SGHDT and CDR2 YYEEEE. Trimming cost V 1 base and J 2 bases, with 6 bases left between them. The CDR3 totals 13 residues. CDR3 nucleotides: TGTGCCAGCAGCTTGTTCGGGCAAGAGACCCAGTACTTC. It translates to CASSLFGQETQYF.

This clone showed up just once. The chain joins TRBV7-9 to TRBJ1-5; D is possibly TRBD1 (5 bases). Germline assignment: CDR1 SEHNR and CDR2 FQNEAQ (reference sequence). The CDR3 covers 15 residues. The V gene lost 5 bases and the J gene lost 2 bases, with 13 bases spanning the gap. CDR3 nucleotides: TGTGCCAGCAGCCGAGGACAAGCCGGCAATCAGCCCCAGCATTTT. It translates to CASSRGQAGNQPQHF. Looking up the rest from reference TRBV7-9 and TRBJ1-5 gives the full variable domain: DTGVSQNPRHKITKRGQNVTFRCDPISEHNRLYWYRQTLGQGPEFLTYFQNEAQLEKSRLLSDRFSAERPKGSFSTLEIQRTEQGDSAMYLCASSRGQAGNQPQHFGDGTRLSIL.

CDR3 in DNA: TGTGCCAGCAGTGGAATCTACGAGCAGTACTTC. Its translation: CASSGIYEQYF. This rearrangement joins TRBV27 to TRBJ2-7; D uncertain. Trimming took 5 bases from V and 3 from J, leaving 5 bases between them. This CDR3 has 11 residues. Germline assignment: CDR1 MNHEY and CDR2 SMNVEV (reference sequence).

CDR3 DNA: TGTGCCAGCAGCTCCTACCAGGACCCCGGGGAGCTGTTTTTT. It yields the protein CASSSYQDPGELFF. This chain joins TRBV11-1 and TRBJ2-2, with D uncertain. Trimming pared 4 bases from V and 6 bases from J, leaving 12 bases between. This CDR3 is built from 14 residues. Germline loops: CDR1 SGHAT, CDR2 FQDESV (reference sequence).

This chain uses TRBV5-4 with TRBJ1-4; 10 bases align to TRBD1. The CDR3 runs 16 residues. Germline-derived CDR1 and CDR2 are SGHNT and YYREEE (reference sequence). V dropped 3 bases and J dropped 3; count of bases not matched to a gene: 5. CDR3: CASSSGQGISNEKLFF. CDR3 coding DNA: TGTGCCAGCAGCTCGGGACAGGGGATCTCTAATGAAAAACTGTTTTTT.

This chain uses TRBV6-5 with TRBJ2-1; the D is unclear. Germline loops: CDR1 MNHEY, CDR2 SVGAGI. CDR3 length: 15 residues. The V end lost 0 bases, the J end lost 0 bases, and 6 bases lay between the germline ends. The chain's CDR3 is CASSYSPYSYNEQFF. The CDR3 DNA reads as TGTGCCAGCAGTTACTCCCCTTACTCCTACAATGAGCAGTTCTTC.

The V gene is TRBV18, the J gene TRBJ1-1; D remains unclear. V was shortened by 0 bases and J by 4 bases, with 15 bases between the two germline ends. Germline V gives CDR1 KGHSH, CDR2 LQKENI. The CDR3 runs 16 residues. CDR3 sequence (DNA): TGTGCCAGCTCACCACCACGAGGGTCATCGCCCACTGAAGCTTTCTTT. This sequence encodes CASSPPRGSSPTEAFF. The full variable domain, with the rest looked up from reference TRBV18 and TRBJ1-1, is NAGVMQNPRHLVRRRGQEARLRCSPMKGHSHVYWYRQLPEEGLKFMVYLQKENIIDESGMPKERFSAEFPKEGPSILRIQQVVRGDSAAYFCASSPPRGSSPTEAFFGQGTRLTVV.

V is TRBV19 and J is TRBJ1-5; the match to TRBD1 covers 7 bases. Germline CDR1 and CDR2: LNHDA and SQIVND (reference sequence). The CDR3 length is 14 residues. Trimming removed 7 bases from V and 6 bases from J; junction bases left unmatched: 9. CDR3 amino acids: CASTRDRVTQPQHF. CDR3 nucleotides: TGTGCCAGTACTCGGGACAGAGTAACTCAGCCCCAGCATTTT.

The chain recombines TRBV7-8 with TRBJ2-1; D unclear. There are 14 residues in the CDR3. Trimming removed 4 bases at V and 7 bases at J, with 14 bases between. CDR1 is SGHVS, CDR2 FQNEAQ, per germline. The CDR3 protein is CASSSWKPLNEQFF. In nucleotides, the CDR3 is TGTGCCAGCAGCTCCTGGAAACCTTTAAATGAGCAGTTCTTC.

The genes are TRBV5-1 and TRBJ2-1, with 8 bases that match TRBD2. This CDR3 contains 17 residues. The J segment lost 1 base and the V segment lost 0 bases, leaving 6 bases of the junction unmatched. Germline CDR1 is SGHRS and CDR2 is YFSETQ. CDR3 in amino acids: CASSLASSGSSYNEQFF. In DNA, the CDR3 is TGCGCCAGCAGCTTGGCGTCTAGCGGGTCATCCTACAATGAGCAGTTCTTC.

The chain is built from TRBV27 and TRBJ1-4, with D possibly TRBD1 on 5 matching bases. V was pared by 7 bases and J by 0 bases, with 15 bases between. CDR1 is MNHEY and CDR2 is SMNVEV in the germline V gene (reference sequence). The CDR3 is made up of 16 amino acids. DNA of the CDR3: TGTGCCAGCACAGATAGACAGCCTGCAACTAATGAAAAACTGTTTTTT. Protein: CASTDRQPATNEKLFF.